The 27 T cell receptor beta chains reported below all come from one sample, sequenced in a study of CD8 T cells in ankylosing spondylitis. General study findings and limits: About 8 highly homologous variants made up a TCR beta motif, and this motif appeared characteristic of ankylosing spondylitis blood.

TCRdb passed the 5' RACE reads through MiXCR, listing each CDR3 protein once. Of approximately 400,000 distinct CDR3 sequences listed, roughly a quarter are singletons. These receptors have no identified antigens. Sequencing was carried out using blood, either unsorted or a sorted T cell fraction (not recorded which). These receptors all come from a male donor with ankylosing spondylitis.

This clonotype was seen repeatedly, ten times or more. The CDR3, as DNA: TGCGCCAGCAGCCGGACGACAGGCAATGAGCAGTTCTTC. This sequence encodes CASSRTTGNEQFF. The gene calls are TRBV4-1 and TRBJ2-1; D is possibly TRBD1 (6 bases). CDR3 size: 13 residues. V lost 4 bases to trimming and J lost 6 bases, with 10 bases between them. Germline V lookup: CDR1 MGHRA, CDR2 YSYEKL.

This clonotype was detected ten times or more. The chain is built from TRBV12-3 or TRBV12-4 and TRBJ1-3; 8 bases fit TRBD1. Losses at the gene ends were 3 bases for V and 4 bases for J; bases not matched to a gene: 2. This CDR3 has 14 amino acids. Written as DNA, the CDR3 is TGTGCCAGCAGTTTTCAGGGGGCCGGAAACACCATATATTTT. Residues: CASSFQGAGNTIYF.

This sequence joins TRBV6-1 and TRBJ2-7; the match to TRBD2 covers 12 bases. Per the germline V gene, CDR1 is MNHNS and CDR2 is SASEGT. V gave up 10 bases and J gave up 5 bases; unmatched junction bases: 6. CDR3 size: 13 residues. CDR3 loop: CATRTSGKHEQYV. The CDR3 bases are TGTGCCACACGGACTAGCGGGAAACACGAGCAGTACGTC.

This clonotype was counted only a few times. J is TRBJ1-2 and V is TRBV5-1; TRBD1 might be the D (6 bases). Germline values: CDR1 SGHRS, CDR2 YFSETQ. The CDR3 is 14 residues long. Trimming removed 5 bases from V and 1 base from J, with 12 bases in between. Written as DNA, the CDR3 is TGCGCCAGCAGACAGGGTGGAGTTAACTATGGCTACACCTTC. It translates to CASRQGGVNYGYTF.

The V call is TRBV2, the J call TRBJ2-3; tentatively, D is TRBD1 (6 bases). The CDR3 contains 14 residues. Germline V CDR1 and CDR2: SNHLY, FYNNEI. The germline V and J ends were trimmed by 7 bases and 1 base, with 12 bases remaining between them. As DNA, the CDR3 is TGTGCCAGCACTGCGAACAGGGGCACAGATACGCAGTATTTT. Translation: CASTANRGTDTQYF.

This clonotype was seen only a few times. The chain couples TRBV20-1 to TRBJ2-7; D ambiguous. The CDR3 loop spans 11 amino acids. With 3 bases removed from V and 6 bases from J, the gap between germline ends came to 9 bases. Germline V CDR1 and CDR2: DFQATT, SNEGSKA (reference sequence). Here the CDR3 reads CSARADSEQYV. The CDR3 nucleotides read TGCAGTGCTAGGGCAGACTCCGAGCAGTACGTC.

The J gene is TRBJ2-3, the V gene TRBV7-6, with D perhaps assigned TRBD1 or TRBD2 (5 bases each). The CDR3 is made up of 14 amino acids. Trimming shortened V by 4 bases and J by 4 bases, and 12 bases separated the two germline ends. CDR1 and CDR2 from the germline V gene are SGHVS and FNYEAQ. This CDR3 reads CASSSQGDADTQYF. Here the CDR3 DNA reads TGTGCCAGCAGCTCGCAGGGAGACGCAGATACGCAGTATTTT.

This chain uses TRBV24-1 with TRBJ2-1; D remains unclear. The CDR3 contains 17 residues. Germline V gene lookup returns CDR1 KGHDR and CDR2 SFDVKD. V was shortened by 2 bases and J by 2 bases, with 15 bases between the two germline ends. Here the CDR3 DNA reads TGTGCCACCAGTGATTCAAGTGGCTGGATGACCTACAATGAGCAGTTCTTC. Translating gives CATSDSSGWMTYNEQFF.

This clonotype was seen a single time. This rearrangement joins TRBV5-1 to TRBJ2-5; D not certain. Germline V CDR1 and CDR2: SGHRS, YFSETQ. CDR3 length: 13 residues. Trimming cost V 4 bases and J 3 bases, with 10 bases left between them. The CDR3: CASSVERKETQYF. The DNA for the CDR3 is TGCGCCAGCAGCGTCGAACGTAAAGAGACCCAGTACTTC.

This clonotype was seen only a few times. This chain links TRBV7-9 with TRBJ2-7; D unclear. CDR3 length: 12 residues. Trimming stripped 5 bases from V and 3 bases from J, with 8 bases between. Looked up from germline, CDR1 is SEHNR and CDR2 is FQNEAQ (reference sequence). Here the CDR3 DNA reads TGTGCCAGCAGCCCCCGGTTCTACGAGCAGTACTTC. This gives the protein CASSPRFYEQYF.

CDR3 DNA: TGTGCCACCAGTGACCCTGGGACAGGGGGCGCCTACAATGAGCAGTTCTTC. Translating gives CATSDPGTGGAYNEQFF. The V and J genes are TRBV24-1 and TRBJ2-1, with 12 positions matching TRBD1. With V trimmed by 4 bases and J by 2 bases, 5 bases remained unmatched. Per germline, CDR1 KGHDR and CDR2 SFDVKD. The CDR3 totals 17 residues.

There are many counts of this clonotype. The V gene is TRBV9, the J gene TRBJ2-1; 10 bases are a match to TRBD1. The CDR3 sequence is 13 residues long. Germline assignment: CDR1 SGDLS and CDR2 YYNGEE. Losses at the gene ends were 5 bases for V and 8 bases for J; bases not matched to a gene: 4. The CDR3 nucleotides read TGTGCCAGCAGTGGGACAGGGGAGGATGAGCAGTTCTTC. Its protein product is CASSGTGEDEQFF.

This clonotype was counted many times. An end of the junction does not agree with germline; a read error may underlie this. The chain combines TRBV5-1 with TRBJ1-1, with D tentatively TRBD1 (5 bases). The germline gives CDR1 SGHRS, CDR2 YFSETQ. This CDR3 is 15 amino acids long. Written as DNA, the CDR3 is TGTGCCAGCAGCCCCGGGACGGGAATGAACACTGAAGCTTTCTTT. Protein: CASSPGTGMNTEAFF. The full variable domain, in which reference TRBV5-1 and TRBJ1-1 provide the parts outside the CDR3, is KAGVTQTPRYLIKTRGQQVTLSCSPISGHRSVSWYQQTPGQGLQFLFEYFSETQRNKGNFPGRFSGRQFSNSRSEMNVSTLELGDSALYLCASSPGTGMNTEAFFGQGTRLTVV.

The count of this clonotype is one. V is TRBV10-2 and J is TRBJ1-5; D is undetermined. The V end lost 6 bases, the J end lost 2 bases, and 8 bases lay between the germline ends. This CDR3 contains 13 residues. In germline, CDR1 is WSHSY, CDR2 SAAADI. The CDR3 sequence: CASSPAGNQPQHF. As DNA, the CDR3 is TGCGCCAGCAGCCCGGCCGGCAATCAGCCCCAGCATTTT.

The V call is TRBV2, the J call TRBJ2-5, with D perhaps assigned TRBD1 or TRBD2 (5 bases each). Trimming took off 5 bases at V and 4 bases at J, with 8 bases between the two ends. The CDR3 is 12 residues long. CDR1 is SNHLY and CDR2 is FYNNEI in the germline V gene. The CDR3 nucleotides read TGTGCCAGCAGTTGGGGACGAGAGACCCAGTACTTC. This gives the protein CASSWGRETQYF.

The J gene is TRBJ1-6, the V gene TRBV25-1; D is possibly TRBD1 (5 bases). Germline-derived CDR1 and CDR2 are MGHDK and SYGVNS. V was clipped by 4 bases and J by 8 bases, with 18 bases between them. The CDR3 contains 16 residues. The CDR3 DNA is TGTGCCAGCAGTGGCCTTGGGGCGGTAGGGGATTCACCCCTCCACTTT. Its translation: CASSGLGAVGDSPLHF.

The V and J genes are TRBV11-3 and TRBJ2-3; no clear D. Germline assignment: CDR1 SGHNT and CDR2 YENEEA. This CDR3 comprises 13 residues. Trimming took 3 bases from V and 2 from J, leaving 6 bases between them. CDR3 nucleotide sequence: TGTGCCAGCAGCTTTTCCGACACAGATACGCAGTATTTT. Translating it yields CASSFSDTDTQYF.

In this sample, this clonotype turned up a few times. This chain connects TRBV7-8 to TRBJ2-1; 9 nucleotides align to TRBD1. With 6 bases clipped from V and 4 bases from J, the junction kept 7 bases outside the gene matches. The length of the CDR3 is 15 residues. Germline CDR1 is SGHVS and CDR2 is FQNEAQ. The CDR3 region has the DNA TGTGCCAGCAGTTCCGGGACAGGGATTTACAATGAGCAGTTCTTC. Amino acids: CASSSGTGIYNEQFF.

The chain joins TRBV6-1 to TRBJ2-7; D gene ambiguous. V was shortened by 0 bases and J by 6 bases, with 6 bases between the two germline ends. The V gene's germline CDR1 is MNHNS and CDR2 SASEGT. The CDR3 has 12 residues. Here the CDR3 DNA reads TGTGCCAGCAGTGAAGCGGCGCGCGAGCAGTACGTC. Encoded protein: CASSEAAREQYV.

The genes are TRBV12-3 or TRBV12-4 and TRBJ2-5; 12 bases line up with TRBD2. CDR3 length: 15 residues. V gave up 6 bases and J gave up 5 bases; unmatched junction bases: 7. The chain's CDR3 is CASRPSGRARETQYF. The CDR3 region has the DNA TGTGCCAGCAGGCCTAGCGGGAGGGCCCGGGAGACCCAGTACTTC.

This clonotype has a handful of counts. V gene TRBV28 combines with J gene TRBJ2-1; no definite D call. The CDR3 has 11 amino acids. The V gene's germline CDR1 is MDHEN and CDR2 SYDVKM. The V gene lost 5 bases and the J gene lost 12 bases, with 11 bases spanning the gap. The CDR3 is CASSLNSGQFF. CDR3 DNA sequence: TGTGCCAGCAGTCTCAATTCGGGGCAGTTCTTC.

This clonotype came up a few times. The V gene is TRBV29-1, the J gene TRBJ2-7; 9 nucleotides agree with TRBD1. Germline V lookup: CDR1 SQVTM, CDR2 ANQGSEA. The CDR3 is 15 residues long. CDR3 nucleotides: TGCAGCGTTAAAGAGGACAGGGGAGGAATGATCGAGCAGTACGTC. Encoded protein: CSVKEDRGGMIEQYV.

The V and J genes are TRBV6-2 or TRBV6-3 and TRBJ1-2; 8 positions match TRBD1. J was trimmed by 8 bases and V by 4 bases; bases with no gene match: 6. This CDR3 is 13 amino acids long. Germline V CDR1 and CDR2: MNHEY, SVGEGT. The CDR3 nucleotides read TGTGCCAGCAGTTCCCGGACAGGGAACGGCTACACCTTC. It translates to CASSSRTGNGYTF.

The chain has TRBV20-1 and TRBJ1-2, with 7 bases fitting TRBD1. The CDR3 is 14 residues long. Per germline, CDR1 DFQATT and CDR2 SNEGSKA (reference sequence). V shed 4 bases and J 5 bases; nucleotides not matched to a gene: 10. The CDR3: CSAIGGTATYGYTF. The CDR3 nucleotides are TGCAGTGCTATCGGGGGGACAGCCACATATGGCTACACCTTC.

This CDR3 reads CASSPGPLQETQYF. In DNA, the CDR3 is TGTGCCAGCAGCCCTGGGCCCCTACAAGAGACCCAGTACTTC. The chain joins TRBV5-4 to TRBJ2-5; D is undetermined. The CDR3 length is 14 residues. Trimming stripped 4 bases from V and 2 bases from J, with 12 bases between. The germline gives CDR1 SGHNT, CDR2 YYREEE (reference sequence).

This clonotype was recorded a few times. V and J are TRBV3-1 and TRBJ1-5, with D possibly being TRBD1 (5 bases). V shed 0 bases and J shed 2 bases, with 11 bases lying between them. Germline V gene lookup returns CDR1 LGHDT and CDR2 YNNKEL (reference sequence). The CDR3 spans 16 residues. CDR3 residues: CASSQEAGPGNQPQHF. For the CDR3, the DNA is TGTGCCAGCAGCCAAGAGGCAGGGCCCGGCAATCAGCCCCAGCATTTT. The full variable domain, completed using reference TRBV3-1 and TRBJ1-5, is DTAVSQTPKYLVTQMGNDKSIKCEQNLGHDTMYWYKQDSKKFLKIMFSYNNKELIINETVPNRFSPKSPDKAHLNLHINSLELGDSAVYFCASSQEAGPGNQPQHFGDGTRLSIL.

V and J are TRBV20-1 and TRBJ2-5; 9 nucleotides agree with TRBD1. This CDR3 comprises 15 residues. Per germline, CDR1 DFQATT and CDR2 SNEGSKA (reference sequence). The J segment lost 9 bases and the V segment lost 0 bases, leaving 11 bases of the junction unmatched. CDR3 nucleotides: TGCAGTGCTAGAGATGAATGGACAGGGGACTGGGCCCAGTACTTC. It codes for CSARDEWTGDWAQYF.